This TCR beta chain was retrieved from a study of shared clonotypes between healthy human individuals. The study's findings and limits: In general, naive subsets displayed greater estimated richness than memory subsets did.

This clone was seen more than once but under ten times. The antigen is not known. Over several immunoSEQ plates, each subset's genomic DNA was distributed in even portions. This table comes from immunoSEQ multiplex PCR, and its TCRdb copy is limited to in-frame clones, with some not included. The sample carries around 690,000 clones, around 91% recorded once. Sequencing was carried out using memory CD8+ T cells from PBMCs. Documented subset: CD45RO+ cells pooled with CCR7-negative TemRA cells. This clonotype originated in a man younger than 35 in good health. Some clones in this sample may be carry-over from other donors' samples.

The CDR3 nucleotides read TGTGCCAGCAGCCCGACACAAAACACCGGGGAGCTGTTTTTT. Translating it yields CASSPTQNTGELFF. The chain carries TRBV14 and TRBJ2-2; no definite D call. The CDR3 has 14 amino acids. Germline V gene data show CDR1 as SGHDN and CDR2 as FVKESK. Deletions cut 4 bases from V and 2 bases from J, with 8 bases between.